This T cell receptor beta chain stems from a study of OX40 agonist ivuxolimab in advanced cancers. Study information: Ivuxolimab, an antibody acting as an agonist of OX40 (CD134), was used to treat patients. Participants could have had prior anti-PD-1, anti-PD-L1 or anti-CTLA-4 therapy, and around 40% had some.

V was cut by 2 bases and J by 4 bases, with 23 bases left in between. Germline V gives CDR1 MGHRA, CDR2 YSYEKL. CDR3 length equals 19 residues. Sequenced by immunoSEQ multiplex PCR; TCRdb stores in-frame clones only, minus some. The sample yields approximately 84,000 clones, 65% to 90% seen once. Broader study findings: Researchers did not establish what antigens the expanded peripheral T cells target. The authors also found low normalized T-cell clonal expansion in some nonresponders.

This clone came up once. What it binds is unknown. V gene TRBV4-1 combines with J gene TRBJ2-2; TRBD1 or TRBD2 may be the D gene (5 bases each). The sequencing here drew on CD4+ or CD8+ T cells sorted from blood, taken in a trial of the OX40 agonist ivuxolimab. The receptor comes from an adult with an advanced solid tumor such as melanoma, head and neck, liver or kidney cancer. In DNA, the CDR3 is TGCGCCAGCAGCCAAAAAAGATCCGGGACCCTCCTTAGCACCGGGGAGCTGTTTTTT. Translation: CASSQKRSGTLLSTGELFF.